The 14 T cell receptor beta chains listed next were all sequenced from one sample in a study of T cells in Graves' hyperthyroidism and ophthalmopathy (dated by TCRdb to about 2019). The method behind the library was multiplex PCR. The sequencer was an Illumina HiSeq 2000. Amplification of TCR beta CDR3 regions was carried out from RNA transcripts. A first-round RT-PCR of the TCR CDR3 used the HTBI primer set with the Qiagen OneStep RT-PCR kit. Clones were called with MiXCR by TCRdb after fastp trimmed the public reads at Q25, and only in-frame beta chains were retained. Rows are combined by CDR3 protein, so each entry shows the most common genes and DNA. This sample comprises around 35,000 distinct CDR3 sequences, around 53% of them detected only once. The ten largest clonotypes hold roughly 25% of the sample. Sequences were obtained from blood. The receptors shown here come from a middle-aged woman with Graves' ophthalmopathy.

This clonotype was detected ten times or more. The chain is built from TRBV4-2 and TRBJ2-7; D perhaps matches TRBD1 (5 bases). CDR1 LGHNA and CDR2 YNFKEQ come from the germline V gene. V lost 1 base and J lost 2, with 12 bases in between. The length of the CDR3 is 15 residues. The CDR3 region is CASSQAGRNAYEQYF. In nucleotides, the CDR3 is TGTGCCAGCAGCCAAGCAGGGCGGAACGCCTACGAGCAGTACTTC.

The chain employs TRBV12-3 or TRBV12-4 and TRBJ2-1; 8 bases line up with TRBD2. Unmatched junction bases numbered 9, after V lost 5 bases and J lost 6 bases. The CDR3 extends over 15 amino acids. The CDR3 nucleotides are TGTGCCAGCAGTCCTAATCCGGGACTAGGCAATGAGCAGTTCTTC. This translates into CASSPNPGLGNEQFF.

J is TRBJ2-7 and V is TRBV2, with 7 nucleotides matching TRBD2. Germline trimming cut 8 bases from V and 1 base from J; bases unmatched to any gene: 17. Germline lookup yields CDR1 SNHLY and CDR2 FYNNEI. There are 17 residues in the CDR3. CDR3 loop: CASGMGTNGRSSYEQYF. The CDR3, as DNA: TGTGCCAGCGGGATGGGGACTAACGGGAGATCGTCCTACGAGCAGTACTTC.

The sample holds one count of this clonotype. The J gene is TRBJ2-2, the V gene TRBV29-1, with 7 nucleotides matching TRBD2. Trimming at V came to 3 bases and at J to 7 bases, leaving 5 bases not matched to a gene. Per germline, CDR1 SQVTM and CDR2 ANQGSEA. The CDR3 sequence is 13 residues long. CDR3 residues: CSVELLASGELFF. The CDR3 DNA follows: TGCAGCGTTGAGTTACTAGCGAGCGGGGAGCTGTTTTTT.

Within the sample, this clonotype is medium-sized. The V gene is TRBV2, the J gene TRBJ1-5; D possibly corresponds to TRBD1 (5 bases). This CDR3 spans 15 amino acids. With 5 bases removed from V and 2 bases from J, the gap between germline ends came to 13 bases. CDR1 and CDR2 (germline): SNHLY, FYNNEI. The CDR3 bases are TGTGCCAGCAGTATAGAGGGGATTGGCAATCAGCCCCAGCATTTT. Its protein is CASSIEGIGNQPQHF.

This clonotype was observed many times. The rearrangement joins TRBV12-3 or TRBV12-4 to TRBJ2-5; 7 bases agree with TRBD2. V lost 6 bases, J lost 2 bases, and 3 bases stayed unmatched. The CDR3 is made up of 13 amino acids. CDR3 in DNA: TGTGCCAGCAGAACAGCGGGGCAAGAGACCCAGTACTTC. This gives the protein CASRTAGQETQYF.

About this clonotype: Because it lacks the conserved phenylalanine or tryptophan at the end, this CDR3 is likely a read error. It is unclear where the CDR3 begins or ends on the DNA, so no DNA is shown, and the CDR3 is as TCRdb lists it. J is TRBJ2-6 and V is TRBV7-9; no check of the table's D call, TRBD2, against the DNA was made. The CDR3 is 11 residues long, counting both termini. Germline lookup yields CDR1 SEHNR and CDR2 FQNEAQ (reference sequence). This chain's CDR3 is CASSPRGAGGL.

In this sample, this clonotype turned up many times. The chain has TRBV6-5 and TRBJ1-3, with D possibly matching TRBD1 (6 bases). Trimming stripped 10 bases from V and 3 bases from J, with 10 bases between. The CDR3 covers 12 residues. From germline, CDR1 is MNHEY and CDR2 SVGAGI. CDR3 in DNA: TGTGCCATCAGGGACATTGGAAACACCATATATTTT. This codes for CAIRDIGNTIYF.

This clonotype was seen many times. The chain carries TRBV25-1 and TRBJ2-7; 12 nucleotides line up with TRBD1. J lost 4 bases, V lost 7 bases, and 2 bases had no gene match. CDR3 length: 13 amino acids. Germline V gives CDR1 MGHDK, CDR2 SYGVNS. As DNA, the CDR3 is TGTGCCAGCACGGGACAGGGGGCTTACGAGCAGTACTTC. It specifies CASTGQGAYEQYF.

This clonotype has a count of ten or more. The genes are TRBV12-3 or TRBV12-4 and TRBJ1-2; D is uncertain. Trimming removed 3 bases from V and 3 bases from J, with 17 bases in between. The CDR3 consists of 16 residues. The CDR3, as DNA: TGTGCCAGCAGTTTTAAGGAGGCCGCCCACTACTATGGCTACACCTTC. Residues: CASSFKEAAHYYGYTF.

This clonotype was counted ten times or more. It may be a read error: a sequence one base away is much more abundant. The chain couples TRBV5-4 to TRBJ2-2; possibly TRBD2 for D (6 bases). This CDR3 spans 15 amino acids. Germline V gives CDR1 SGHNT, CDR2 YYREEE (reference sequence). This chain's CDR3 is CASSRDFLNTRELFF. The CDR3 DNA is TGTGCCAGCAGCAGGGACTTCCTCAACACCAGGGAGCTGTTTTTT. The full variable domain, rest sourced from reference TRBV5-4 and TRBJ2-2, is ETGVTQSPTHLIKTRGQQVTLRCSSQSGHNTVSWYQQALGQGPQFIFQYYREEENGRGNFPPRFSGLQFPNYSSELNVNALELDDSALYLCASSRDFLNTRELFFGEGSRLTVL.

A note on this clonotype: A junction end diverges from the germline sequence, so it may reflect a read error. The chain couples TRBV18 to TRBJ2-1, with 7 nucleotides matching TRBD1. This CDR3 comprises 14 residues. The germline gives CDR1 KGHSH, CDR2 LQKENI. As DNA, the CDR3 is TGCGTCAGCTCAAGGGACAGAGTTCGCAATGAGCAGTTCTTC. It encodes CVSSRDRVRNEQFF.

The V gene is TRBV12-3 or TRBV12-4, the J gene TRBJ2-4; 8 nucleotides match TRBD2. There are 13 residues in the CDR3. After removal of 4 bases from V and 6 bases from J, the junction contained 2 bases not matched to a gene. The CDR3 DNA reads as TGTGCCAGCAGTTCGGGGGGGCCAAACATTCAGTACTTC. It codes for CASSSGGPNIQYF.

With regard to this clonotype: Its ends do not fully match the called genes, so a read error is possible. This sequence joins TRBV7-7 and TRBJ2-1; 10 nucleotides line up with TRBD2. This CDR3 is built from 16 residues. From germline, CDR1 is SSHAT and CDR2 FNYEAQ (reference sequence). CDR3 protein: CASSLSVLAGHNEQFF. The CDR3 nucleotides read TGTGCTAGCAGCTTATCAGTACTAGCGGGACACAATGAGCAGTTCTTC.